This T cell receptor beta chain appears in the sequencing data of a study of T-cell memory formation after mild COVID-19. Study-wide background: Clustering of TCRs was largely donor specific.

Germline-derived CDR1 and CDR2 are GTSNPN and SVGIG (reference sequence). CDR3 length equals 15 residues. V dropped 0 bases and J dropped 2 bases, with 14 bases sitting between them. TCRdb reanalysed the 5' RACE reads using MiXCR and keeps one entry per CDR3 protein. The sample lists about 600,000 distinct CDR3 sequences, roughly a fifth occurring once. V gene TRBV30 combines with J gene TRBJ2-7, with D uncertain. The sequenced sample consisted of PBMCs or a T cell subset sorted from them (not recorded which). The sequence came from an adult woman who had mild COVID-19 (a few samples of this study predate the infection). Cell type and time point are not known. Here the CDR3 reads CAWSVVGTEPYEQYF. The CDR3 nucleotides read TGTGCCTGGAGTGTAGTGGGTACAGAACCCTACGAGCAGTACTTC.